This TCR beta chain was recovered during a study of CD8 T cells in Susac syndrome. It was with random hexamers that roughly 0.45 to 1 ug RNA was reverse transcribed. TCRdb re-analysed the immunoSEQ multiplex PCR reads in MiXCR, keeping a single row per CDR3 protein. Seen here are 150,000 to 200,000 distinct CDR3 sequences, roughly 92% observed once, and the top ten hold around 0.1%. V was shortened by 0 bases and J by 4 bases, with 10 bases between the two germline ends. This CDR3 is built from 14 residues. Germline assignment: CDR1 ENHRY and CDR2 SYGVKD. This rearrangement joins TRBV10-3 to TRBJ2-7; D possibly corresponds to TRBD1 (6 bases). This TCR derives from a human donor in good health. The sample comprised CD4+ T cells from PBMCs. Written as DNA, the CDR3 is TGTGCCATCAGTGAGTCTCAGGGGAAGTACGAGCAGTACTTC. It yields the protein CAISESQGKYEQYF.